A selection of T cell receptor beta chains follows, all from one sample in a study of PD-1 blockade in classical Hodgkin lymphoma. The assay was immunoSEQ multiplex PCR, and TCRdb's table has in-frame clones only and misses some. This table holds fewer than 35,000 clones, about 94% found once. This specimen was CD4+ T cells from blood, taken before the fourth cycle of nivolumab. These receptors were taken from a human donor with classical Hodgkin lymphoma. Both conserved end residues are part of each CDR3. D genes are given only for firm matches.

TRBD1 | TRBJ2-5 | TRBV5-8 | TGTGCCAGCAGCTTAGGGACAGGGATACAAGAGACCCAGTACTTC | CASSLGTGIQETQYF
- | TRBJ2-1 | TRBV2 | TGTGCCAGCAGTGAAGCCGGAGGCAGCTCCTACAATGAGCAGTTCTTC | CASSEAGGSSYNEQFF
- | TRBJ2-7 | TRBV29-1 | TGCAGCGGCAAAAGTTCCACAGGGTTGAGAGAGCAGTACTTC | CSGKSSTGLREQYF
- | TRBJ2-7 | TRBV27 | TGTGCCAGCAGGTGCTACGAGCAGTACTTC | CASRCYEQYF
- | TRBJ2-7 | TRBV5-5 | TGTGCCAGCAGCTTGGCCGTGGGCTACGAGCAGTACTTC | CASSLAVGYEQYF
- | TRBJ2-7 | TRBV7-2 | TGTGCCAGCAGCCCAGCGCGGTATGGGAACGAGCAGTACTTC | CASSPARYGNEQYF
- | TRBJ1-2 | TRBV27 | TGTGCCAGCAGTTTATCGGGTACAGTGGTCTATGGCTACACCTTC | CASSLSGTVVYGYTF
TRBD2 | TRBJ2-5 | TRBV30 | TGTGCCTGGGCTACGCGGGGGGTCCAAGAGACCCAGTACTTC | CAWATRGVQETQYF
TRBD1 | TRBJ2-7 | TRBV4-1 | TGCGCCAGCAGCCGAGGGGGCGCGAGCGGCTCCCCGTACTTC | CASSRGGASGSPYF
- | TRBJ2-5 | TRBV6-1 | TGTGCCAGCACGACCGCGGGACGGGAGACCCAGTACTTC | CASTTAGRETQYF
TRBD1 | TRBJ1-2 | TRBV9 | TGTGCCAGCAGCGTCACGACAGGGGGGAACTATGGCTACACCTTC | CASSVTTGGNYGYTF
TRBD1 | TRBJ2-7 | TRBV28 | TGTGCCAGCACCGAAAGTCGGGACAGGCCCTACGAGCAGTACTTC | CASTESRDRPYEQYF
- | TRBJ2-6 | TRBV5-4 | TGTGCCAGCAGCCGAATCTCCCCCGGGGCCAACGTCCTGACTTTC | CASSRISPGANVLTF
- | TRBJ2-1 | TRBV5-6 | TGTGCCAGCAGCCGATTGAGTGGTGGACTGGTGCATGAGCAGTTCTTC | CASSRLSGGLVHEQFF
- | TRBJ1-3 | TRBV19 | TGTGCCAGTACAAACAGACAAGCCTCTGGAAACACCATATATTTT | CASTNRQASGNTIYF
TRBD2 | TRBJ2-5 | TRBV10-3 | TGTGCCATCAGTGAAGGAACTAGCGGGAGGGAGACCCAGTACTTC | CAISEGTSGRETQYF
TRBD1 | TRBJ1-2 | TRBV5-1 | TGCGCCAGCAGCTTGGGTGGACAGGGGGCGCAGGAGACCAATGGCTACACCTTC | CASSLGGQGAQETNGYTF
- | TRBJ2-2 | TRBV21-1 | TGTGCCAGCAGCAAAGCGGGTCGAAGAATGGGGCCAACCTACACCGGGGAGCTGTTTTTT | CASSKAGRRMGPTYTGELFF
- | TRBJ1-2 | TRBV19 | TGTGCCAGTAGTAGCAGACCAGAGTATCACGGCTACACCTTC | CASSSRPEYHGYTF
- | TRBJ2-5 | TRBV5-1 | TGCGCCAGCGCCCGTCTAGGGGACCAGGGTCAAGAGACCCAGTACTTC | CASARLGDQGQETQYF
- | TRBJ2-7 | TRBV18 | TGTGCCAGCTCACCAGGAGTCTCGAGCACCTACGAGCAGTACTTC | CASSPGVSSTYEQYF
TRBD2 | TRBJ2-2 | TRBV6-6 | TGTGCCACCAAGGTGGCTAGCGGGACCGGGGAGCTGTTTTTT | CATKVASGTGELFF
- | TRBJ2-7 | TRBV6-5 | TGTGCCAGCTCCCCATCCTCGTACGAGCAGTACTTC | CASSPSSYEQYF
TRBD2 | TRBJ2-1 | TRBV7-3 | TGTGCCAGCAGCCGGACTAGCGGGAACTACAATGAGCAGTTCTTC | CASSRTSGNYNEQFF
- | TRBJ1-1 | TRBV29-1 | TGCAGCGTTGGGGGATTTTACACTGAAGCTTTCTTT | CSVGGFYTEAFF
TRBD2 | TRBJ2-5 | TRBV19 | TGTGCCAGTAGTATCCGAGGGTCTAGCGGGAGTCAAGAGACCCAGTACTTC | CASSIRGSSGSQETQYF
- | TRBJ1-2 | TRBV19 | TGTGCCAGTAGTATGGGCCCGGTGAATTACGGCTTC | CASSMGPVNYGF
- | TRBJ2-6 | TRBV21-1 | TGTGCCAGCAGCCCTTGGACAGCCCGGGGTGGGGCCAACGTCCTGACTTTC | CASSPWTARGGANVLTF
- | TRBJ2-7 | TRBV6-5 | TGTGCCAGCAGTCCAAGGGACCACTCCTACGAGCAGTACTTC | CASSPRDHSYEQYF
TRBD2 | TRBJ2-1 | TRBV10-3 | TGTGCCATCAGTGAGGGACTAGCGGGAGCTTACAATGAGCAGTTCTTC | CAISEGLAGAYNEQFF
- | TRBJ2-3 | TRBV7-2 | TGTGCCAGCAGCCTGGGAAATCCGAAAACAGATACGCAGTATTTT | CASSLGNPKTDTQYF
TRBD2 | TRBJ2-1 | TRBV7-2 | TGTGCCAGCAGCTTACCAACCGGGACTAGGAGTCGCGGGCAGTTCTTC | CASSLPTGTRSRGQFF
- | TRBJ2-7 | TRBV5-1 | TGCGCCAGCAGCGGGAATGTTGGACGGACCGAGCAGTACTTC | CASSGNVGRTEQYF
TRBD1 | TRBJ1-5 | TRBV6-1 | TGTGCCAGCAGTGGGGACAGGCTTACTTTCAATCAGCCCCAGCATTTT | CASSGDRLTFNQPQHF
TRBD1 | TRBJ1-1 | TRBV10-3 | TGTGCCACAACGGGACAGTTAAACACTGAAGCTTTCTTT | CATTGQLNTEAFF